This T cell receptor beta chain emerged from a study of cytomegalovirus exposure and HLA in healthy donors. Points from the study as a whole: Productive status was seen about 90% or about 30% of the time for most TCR beta V segments in an earlier analysis.

Researchers ran the PCR with 60 Vbeta and 13 Jbeta primers. TCRdb's copy holds only in-frame clones and misses some; the assay was immunoSEQ multiplex PCR. The sample has nearly 300,000 clones; roughly 89% are singletons. The CDR3 is 18 amino acids. J was trimmed by 4 bases and V by 2 bases; bases with no gene match: 10. The germline V gene has CDR1 SNHLY and CDR2 FYNNEI. On this clone itself: The antigen is not known.

The TCR originated in a man aged 35 to 55 in good health and CMV-seropositive. This chain uses TRBV2 with TRBJ2-7; 14 nucleotides agree with TRBD2. The sample comprised PBMCs. CDR3 loop: CASSEIGTSGSKSYEQYF. CDR3 in DNA: TGTGCCAGCAGTGAAATTGGGACTAGCGGGAGCAAGAGTTACGAGCAGTACTTC.